Reported below is one TCR beta chain. Its target is not known. This entry is derived from a study of shared clonotypes between healthy human individuals. Study results and limitations: Naive subsets generally exceeded memory subsets in estimated richness. The study found about 5% of naive CD4 clonotypes shared across a few donors.

V shed 4 bases, J shed 7 bases, and the junction held 6 bases outside the gene matches. This CDR3 has 14 residues. Germline CDR1 is SGHTA and CDR2 is FQGNSA. Some clones are missing from TCRdb's copy, which holds only in-frame ones; the method was immunoSEQ multiplex PCR. The sample holds over 1.5 million clones; approximately 98% are singletons and the top ten take roughly 0.45%. Source material: naive CD4+ T cells sorted from blood. The sample's subset: CD45RA+ positively selected. This chain joins TRBV7-2 and TRBJ2-1; TRBD2 matches at 8 bases. The TCR comes from a young man in good health. The CDR3 loop is CASSSGRAWNEQFF. The CDR3 region has the DNA TGTGCCAGCAGCTCCGGGAGGGCCTGGAATGAGCAGTTCTTC.